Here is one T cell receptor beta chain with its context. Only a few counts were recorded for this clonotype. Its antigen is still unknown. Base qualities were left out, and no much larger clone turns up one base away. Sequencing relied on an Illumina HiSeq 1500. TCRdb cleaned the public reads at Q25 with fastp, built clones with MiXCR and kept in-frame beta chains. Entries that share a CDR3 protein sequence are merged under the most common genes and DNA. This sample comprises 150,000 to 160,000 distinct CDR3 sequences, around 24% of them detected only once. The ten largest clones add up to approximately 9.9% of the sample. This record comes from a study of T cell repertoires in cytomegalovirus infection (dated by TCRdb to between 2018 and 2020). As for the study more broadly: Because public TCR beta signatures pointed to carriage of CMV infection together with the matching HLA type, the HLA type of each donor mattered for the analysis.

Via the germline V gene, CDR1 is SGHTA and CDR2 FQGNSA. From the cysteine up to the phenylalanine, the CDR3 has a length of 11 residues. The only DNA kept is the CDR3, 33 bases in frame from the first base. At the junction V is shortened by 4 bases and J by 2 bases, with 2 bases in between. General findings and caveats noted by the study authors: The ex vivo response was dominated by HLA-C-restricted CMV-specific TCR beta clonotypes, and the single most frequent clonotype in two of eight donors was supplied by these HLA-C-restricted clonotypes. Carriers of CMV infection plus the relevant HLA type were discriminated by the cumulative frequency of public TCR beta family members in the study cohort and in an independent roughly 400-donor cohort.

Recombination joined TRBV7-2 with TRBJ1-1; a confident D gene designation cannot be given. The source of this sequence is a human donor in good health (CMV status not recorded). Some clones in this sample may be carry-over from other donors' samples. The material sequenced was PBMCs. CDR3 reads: CASSSNTEAFF. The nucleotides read TGTGCCAGCAGCTCCAACACTGAAGCTTTCTTT.